These 9 T cell receptor beta chains were sequenced from one sample in a study of shared clonotypes between healthy human individuals. Libraries were prepared by immunoSEQ multiplex PCR; TCRdb keeps only in-frame clonotypes and omits some of them. The sample records millions of clones, around 90% being singletons. Material for sequencing was naive CD4+ T cells sorted from blood. Subset defined: CD45RA+ positively selected. The receptors were gathered from a man aged 18 to 29 in good health.

The chain links TRBV27 to TRBJ1-1; TRBD1 matches 9 bases. Germline V lookup: CDR1 MNHEY, CDR2 SMNVEV (reference sequence). Trimming cost V 2 bases and J 8 bases; bases outside gene matches: 0. This CDR3 region has 12 residues. DNA for the CDR3: TGTGCCAGCAGTTTAGGACAGGGGGAAGCTTTCTTT. It is translated as CASSLGQGEAFF.

On this clone: Other DNA sequences in this sample translate to the same CDR3. This sequence joins TRBV19 and TRBJ1-5; D gene unclear. The germline V gene encodes CDR1 LNHDA and CDR2 SQIVND (reference sequence). V was trimmed by 3 bases and J by 1 base, leaving 7 bases between them. The CDR3 spans 14 residues. Here the CDR3 DNA reads TGTGCCAGTAGTATCGTGGGGAGCAATCAGCCCCAGCATTTT. Its translation is CASSIVGSNQPQHF.

V and J are TRBV4-3 and TRBJ1-1; the D is unclear. With 5 bases removed from V and 2 bases from J, the gap between germline ends came to 3 bases. CDR3 length: 11 residues. The V gene's germline CDR1 is LGHNA and CDR2 YSLEER. The CDR3 nucleotides are TGCGCCAGCAGCGAAAACACTGAAGCTTTCTTT. Translation gives CASSENTEAFF.

This clone was counted a single time. This chain uses TRBV9 with TRBJ2-3; 13 bases map to TRBD2. Germline V gene data show CDR1 as SGDLS and CDR2 as YYNGEE. CDR3 length: 19 residues. With V trimmed by 3 bases and J by 3 bases, 13 bases remained unmatched. In DNA, the CDR3 is TGTGCCAGCAGCGCATCCGGGACTAGCGGGGTTGTCGGTACAGATACGCAGTATTTT. Its translation: CASSASGTSGVVGTDTQYF. Drawing the rest from reference TRBV9 and TRBJ2-3, the complete variable domain is DSGVTQTPKHLITATGQRVTLRCSPRSGDLSVYWYQQSLDQGLQFLIQYYNGEERAKGNILERFSAQQFPDLHSELNLSSLELGDSALYFCASSASGTSGVVGTDTQYFGPGTRLTVL.

The rearrangement links TRBV11-2 to TRBJ1-6; D gene unclear. The ends were cut back, 1 base at V and 12 bases at J, with 16 bases in the middle. CDR3 length equals 15 residues. CDR1 is SGHAT and CDR2 is FQNNGV in the germline V gene. CDR3 amino acids: CASSLGGTAGLPLHF. The CDR3 nucleotides read TGTGCCAGCAGCTTAGGAGGCACTGCCGGATTACCCCTCCACTTT.

The CDR3 DNA reads as TGTGCCAGCTCACCATCCTGGTCCAGTTTTTACGAGCAGTACTTC. Protein sequence: CASSPSWSSFYEQYF. This rearrangement joins TRBV18 to TRBJ2-7; D uncertain. The CDR3 loop spans 15 amino acids. Trimming removed 2 bases from V and 4 bases from J, with 15 bases in between. CDR1 and CDR2 from the germline V gene are KGHSH and LQKENI.

This chain connects TRBV27 to TRBJ2-3, with D perhaps matching TRBD1 or TRBD2 (5 bases each). Germline V gene lookup returns CDR1 MNHEY and CDR2 SMNVEV (reference sequence). The germline V and J ends were trimmed by 3 bases and 6 bases, with 19 bases remaining between them. This CDR3 region has 16 residues. The DNA for the CDR3 is TGTGCCAGCAGTTTGAAAGCGTTGGCCTGGGGGGATACGCAGTATTTT. It codes for CASSLKALAWGDTQYF.

The rearrangement links TRBV7-2 to TRBJ2-7; tentatively, D is TRBD2 (6 bases). This CDR3 has 14 residues. V was shortened by 5 bases and J by 2 bases, with 13 bases between the two germline ends. Germline CDR1 SGHTA, CDR2 FQGNSA. The CDR3 DNA sequence: TGTGCCAGCAGCCCTGGGGGGATCACCTACGAGCAGTACTTC. It specifies CASSPGGITYEQYF.

A single count supports this clone. The V and J genes are TRBV28 and TRBJ1-2; no clear D gene. Germline V gene data show CDR1 as MDHEN and CDR2 as SYDVKM. There are 14 residues in the CDR3. V gave up 5 bases and J gave up 3 bases, with 13 bases separating them. CDR3 bases: TGTGCCAGCAGTATCGGAGGGTTCGACTATGGCTACACCTTC. Encoded protein: CASSIGGFDYGYTF.